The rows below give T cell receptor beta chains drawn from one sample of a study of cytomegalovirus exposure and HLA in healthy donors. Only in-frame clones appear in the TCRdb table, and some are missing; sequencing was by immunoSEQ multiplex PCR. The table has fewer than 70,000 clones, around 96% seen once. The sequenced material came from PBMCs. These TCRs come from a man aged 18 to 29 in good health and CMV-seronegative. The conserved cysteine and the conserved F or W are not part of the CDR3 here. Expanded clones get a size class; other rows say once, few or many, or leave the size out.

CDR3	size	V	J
ASSLGQGIAYEQY	NA	TRBV4-2	TRBJ2-7
ASSSPAVSGGTDTQY	NA	TRBV28	TRBJ2-3
ASLAGTTARETQY	NA	TRBV2	TRBJ2-5
ASRGTLRTGRNTGELF	NA	TRBV10-2	TRBJ2-2
ASSPGAGELF	NA	TRBV28	TRBJ2-2
ASSSHRTQY	NA	TRBV7-3	TRBJ2-5
ASSFRTGSSPLH	NA	TRBV7-8	TRBJ1-6
ASSHKGDEQY	NA	TRBV19	TRBJ2-7
SAKGEGGYT	NA	TRBV20-1	TRBJ1-2
ASSEGRVANEKLF	NA	TRBV2	TRBJ1-4
ASSQNATYQGKNNEQF	NA	TRBV23-1	TRBJ2-1
ASSYNNEQF	NA	TRBV27	TRBJ2-1
ASSPTGRTDTQY	NA	TRBV19	TRBJ2-3
ASRDRGNEQY	few	TRBV2	TRBJ2-7
ASSPGDRAYEQY	NA	TRBV27	TRBJ2-7
ASSKRHREGNEKLF	NA	TRBV19	TRBJ1-4
ASSFLAGFTDTQY	NA	TRBV7-6	TRBJ2-3
ASSQGAGSSYEQY	once	TRBV4-1	TRBJ2-7